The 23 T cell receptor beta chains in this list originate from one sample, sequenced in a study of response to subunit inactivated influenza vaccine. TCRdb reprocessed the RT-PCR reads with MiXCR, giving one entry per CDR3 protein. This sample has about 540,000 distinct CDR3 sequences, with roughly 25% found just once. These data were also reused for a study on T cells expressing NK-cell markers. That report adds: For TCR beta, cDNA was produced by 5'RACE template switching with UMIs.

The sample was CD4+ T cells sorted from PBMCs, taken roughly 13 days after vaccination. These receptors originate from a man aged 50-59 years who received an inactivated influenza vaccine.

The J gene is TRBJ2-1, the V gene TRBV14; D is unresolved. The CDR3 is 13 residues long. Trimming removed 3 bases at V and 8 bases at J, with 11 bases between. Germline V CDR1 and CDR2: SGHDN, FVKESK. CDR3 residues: CASSQGSGYEQFF. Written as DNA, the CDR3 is TGTGCCAGCAGCCAGGGGTCTGGGTATGAGCAGTTCTTC.

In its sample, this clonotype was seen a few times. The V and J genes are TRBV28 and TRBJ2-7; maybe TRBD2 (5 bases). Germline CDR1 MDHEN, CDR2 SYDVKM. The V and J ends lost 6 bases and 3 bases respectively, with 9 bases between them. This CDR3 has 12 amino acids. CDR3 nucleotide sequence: TGTGCCAGCAGGCGTGAGGGCTACGAGCAGTACTTC. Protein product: CASRREGYEQYF.

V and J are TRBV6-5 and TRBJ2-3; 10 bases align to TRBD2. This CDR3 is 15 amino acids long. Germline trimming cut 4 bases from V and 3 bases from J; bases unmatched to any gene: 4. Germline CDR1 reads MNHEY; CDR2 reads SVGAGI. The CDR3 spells CASSSDSGGTDTQYF. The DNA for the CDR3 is TGTGCCAGCAGTTCGGATAGCGGGGGGACAGATACGCAGTATTTT.

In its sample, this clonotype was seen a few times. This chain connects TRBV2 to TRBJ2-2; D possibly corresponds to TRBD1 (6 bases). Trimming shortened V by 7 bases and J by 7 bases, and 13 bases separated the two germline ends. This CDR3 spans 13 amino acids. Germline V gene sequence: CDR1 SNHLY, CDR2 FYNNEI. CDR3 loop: CASNPTGFGELFF. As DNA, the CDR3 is TGTGCCAGCAACCCAACAGGGTTCGGGGAGCTGTTTTTT. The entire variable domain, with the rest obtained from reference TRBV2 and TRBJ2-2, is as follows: EPEVTQTPSHQVTQMGQEVILRCVPISNHLYFYWYRQILGQKVEFLVSFYNNEISEKSEIFDDQFSVERPDGSNFTLKIRSTKLEDSAMYFCASNPTGFGELFFGEGSRLTVL.

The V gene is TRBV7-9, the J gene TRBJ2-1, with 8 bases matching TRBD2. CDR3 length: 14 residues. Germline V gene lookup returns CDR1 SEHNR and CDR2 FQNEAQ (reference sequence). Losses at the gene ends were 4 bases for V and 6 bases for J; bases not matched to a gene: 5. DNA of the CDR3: TGTGCCAGCAGCTATAGCGGGATTAGCAATGAGCAGTTCTTC. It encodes CASSYSGISNEQFF.

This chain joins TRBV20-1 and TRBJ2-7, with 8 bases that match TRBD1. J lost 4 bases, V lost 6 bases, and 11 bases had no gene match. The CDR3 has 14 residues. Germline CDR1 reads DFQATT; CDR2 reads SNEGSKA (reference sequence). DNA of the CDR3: TGCAGTGCGCCTCACCGGGACAGGACTTACGAGCAGTACTTC. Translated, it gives CSAPHRDRTYEQYF.

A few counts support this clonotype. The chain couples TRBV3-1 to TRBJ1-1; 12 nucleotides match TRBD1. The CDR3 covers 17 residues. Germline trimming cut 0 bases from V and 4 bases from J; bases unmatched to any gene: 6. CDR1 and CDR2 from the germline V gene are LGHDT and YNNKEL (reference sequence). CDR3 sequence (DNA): TGTGCCAGCAGCCAAGATGGGGGGGACAGGGGGCTCACTGAAGCTTTCTTT. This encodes CASSQDGGDRGLTEAFF.

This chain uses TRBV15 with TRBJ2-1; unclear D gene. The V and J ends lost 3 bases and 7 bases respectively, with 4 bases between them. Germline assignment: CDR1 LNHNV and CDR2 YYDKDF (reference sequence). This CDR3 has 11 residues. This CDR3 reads CATSSHNEQFF. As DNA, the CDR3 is TGTGCCACCAGCAGTCATAATGAGCAGTTCTTC.

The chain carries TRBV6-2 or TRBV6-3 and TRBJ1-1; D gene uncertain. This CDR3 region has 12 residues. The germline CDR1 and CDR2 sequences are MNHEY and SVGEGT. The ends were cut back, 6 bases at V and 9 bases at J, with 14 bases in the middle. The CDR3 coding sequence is TGTGCCAGCAGCCCGGTGGGGTTTAAAGCTTTCTTT. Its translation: CASSPVGFKAFF.

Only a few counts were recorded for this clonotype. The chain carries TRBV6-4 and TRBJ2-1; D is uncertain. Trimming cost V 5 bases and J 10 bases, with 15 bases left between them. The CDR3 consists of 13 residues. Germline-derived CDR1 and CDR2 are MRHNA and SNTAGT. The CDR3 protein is CASSPGVEREQFF. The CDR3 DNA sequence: TGTGCCAGCAGTCCCGGAGTGGAGCGAGAGCAGTTCTTC.

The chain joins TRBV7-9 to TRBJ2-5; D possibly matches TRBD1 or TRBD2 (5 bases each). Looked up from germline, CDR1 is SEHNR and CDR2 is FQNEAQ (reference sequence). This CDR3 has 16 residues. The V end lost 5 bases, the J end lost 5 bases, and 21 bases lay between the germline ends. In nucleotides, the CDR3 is TGTGCCAGCAGCCCAACGGCCTCCGAGGGGTCGGAGACCCAGTACTTC. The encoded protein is CASSPTASEGSETQYF. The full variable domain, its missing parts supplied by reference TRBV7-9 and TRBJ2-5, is DTGVSQNPRHKITKRGQNVTFRCDPISEHNRLYWYRQTLGQGPEFLTYFQNEAQLEKSRLLSDRFSAERPKGSFSTLEIQRTEQGDSAMYLCASSPTASEGSETQYFGPGTRLLVL.

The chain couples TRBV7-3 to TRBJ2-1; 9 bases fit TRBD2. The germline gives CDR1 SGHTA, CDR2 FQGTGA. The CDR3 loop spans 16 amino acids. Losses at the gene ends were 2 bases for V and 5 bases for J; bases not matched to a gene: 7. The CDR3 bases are TGTGCCAGCAGCTTAGGAGGACTAGCGTTAAACAATGAGCAGTTCTTC. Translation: CASSLGGLALNNEQFF.

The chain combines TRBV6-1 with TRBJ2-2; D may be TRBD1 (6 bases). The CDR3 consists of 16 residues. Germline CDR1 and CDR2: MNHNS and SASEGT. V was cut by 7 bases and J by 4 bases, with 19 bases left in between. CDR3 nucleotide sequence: TGTGCCAGCACCTCCGTAGGGGGTGCAATCACCGGGGAGCTGTTTTTT. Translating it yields CASTSVGGAITGELFF.

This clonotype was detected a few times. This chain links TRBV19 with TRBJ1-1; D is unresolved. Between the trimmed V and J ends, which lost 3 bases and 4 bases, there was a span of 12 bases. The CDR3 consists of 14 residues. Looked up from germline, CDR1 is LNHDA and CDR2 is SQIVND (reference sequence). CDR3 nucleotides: TGTGCCAGTAGTATTAAGGGTGGGATCACTGAAGCTTTCTTT. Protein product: CASSIKGGITEAFF.

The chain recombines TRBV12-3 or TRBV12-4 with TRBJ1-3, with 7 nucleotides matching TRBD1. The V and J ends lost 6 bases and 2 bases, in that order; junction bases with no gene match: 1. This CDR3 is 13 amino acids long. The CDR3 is CASRDRAGNTIYF. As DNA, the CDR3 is TGTGCCAGCAGAGACAGGGCTGGAAACACCATATATTTT.

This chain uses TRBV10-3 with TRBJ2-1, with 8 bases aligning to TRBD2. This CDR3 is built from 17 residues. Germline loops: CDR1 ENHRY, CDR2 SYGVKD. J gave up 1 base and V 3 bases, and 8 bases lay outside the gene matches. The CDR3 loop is CAISDYLAGASYNEQFF. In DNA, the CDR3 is TGTGCCATCAGTGATTACCTAGCGGGCGCGTCCTACAATGAGCAGTTCTTC.

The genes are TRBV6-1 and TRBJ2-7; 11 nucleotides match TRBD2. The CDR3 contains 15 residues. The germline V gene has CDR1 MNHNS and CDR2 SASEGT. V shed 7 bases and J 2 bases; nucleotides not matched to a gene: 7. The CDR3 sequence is CASTGTSGLTYEQYF. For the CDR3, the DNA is TGTGCCAGCACCGGGACTAGCGGACTAACCTACGAGCAGTACTTC.

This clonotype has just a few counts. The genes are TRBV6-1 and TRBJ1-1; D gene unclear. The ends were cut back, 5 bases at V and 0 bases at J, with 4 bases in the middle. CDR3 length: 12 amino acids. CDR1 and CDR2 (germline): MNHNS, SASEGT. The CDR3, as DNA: TGTGCCAGCAGTATCCTGAACACTGAAGCTTTCTTT. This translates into CASSILNTEAFF.

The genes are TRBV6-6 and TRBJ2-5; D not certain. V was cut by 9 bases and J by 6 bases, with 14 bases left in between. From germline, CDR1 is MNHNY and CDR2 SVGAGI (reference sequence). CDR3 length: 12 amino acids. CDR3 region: CASSQVWKTQYF. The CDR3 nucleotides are TGTGCCAGTTCGCAGGTTTGGAAGACCCAGTACTTC.

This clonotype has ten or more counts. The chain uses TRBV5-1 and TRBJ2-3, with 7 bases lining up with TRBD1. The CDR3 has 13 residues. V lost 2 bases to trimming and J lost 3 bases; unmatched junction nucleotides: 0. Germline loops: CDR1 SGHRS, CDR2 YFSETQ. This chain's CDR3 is CASSLQGTDTQYF. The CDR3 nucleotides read TGCGCCAGCAGCTTACAGGGGACAGATACGCAGTATTTT.

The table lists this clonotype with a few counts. CDR3 protein: CASSVARGNNEQFF. The CDR3 nucleotides read TGTGCCAGCAGTGTGGCCAGGGGTAACAATGAGCAGTTCTTC. This chain uses TRBV6-1 with TRBJ2-1; perhaps TRBD1 as D (6 bases). Germline V lookup: CDR1 MNHNS, CDR2 SASEGT. V was shortened by 4 bases and J by 5 bases, with 12 bases between the two germline ends. The CDR3 runs 14 residues.

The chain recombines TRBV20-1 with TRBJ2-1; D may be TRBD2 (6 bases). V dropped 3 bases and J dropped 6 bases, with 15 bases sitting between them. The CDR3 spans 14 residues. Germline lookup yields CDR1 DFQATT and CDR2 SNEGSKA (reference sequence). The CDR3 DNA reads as TGCAGTGCTAGTCCAGAGACTAGACTCAATGAGCAGTTCTTC. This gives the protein CSASPETRLNEQFF.

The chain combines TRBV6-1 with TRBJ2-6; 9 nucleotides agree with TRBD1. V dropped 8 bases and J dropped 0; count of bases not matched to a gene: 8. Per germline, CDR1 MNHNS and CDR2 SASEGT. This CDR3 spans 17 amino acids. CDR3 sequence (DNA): TGTGCCAGCGAACGACAGGGGGTGAGCTCTGGGGCCAACGTCCTGACTTTC. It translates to CASERQGVSSGANVLTF.